The subject of this entry is one TCR beta chain. Its matching antigen is unknown. This entry is derived from a study of blood T cells in healthy people across ages. Findings and caveats of the study: Observed TCR beta diversity per million T cells went down as age went up. This fall followed a roughly linear course with age.

Sample donors were healthy Caucasian individuals that came from Russia, aged roughly 6 to 100. Samples each had at least 5 micrograms of total RNA extracted. With a J-beta primer mix and a sample-barcoded 5' primer, a second PCR ran roughly 7 to 11 cycles. A template-switch adaptor that had 12 random nucleotides put a tag on each cDNA molecule. TCRdb reanalysed the 5' RACE reads using MiXCR and keeps one entry per CDR3 protein. The sample yields 1.5 million to 2 million distinct CDR3 sequences, around 36% seen once. Per the germline V gene, CDR1 is DFQATT and CDR2 is SNEGSKA (reference sequence). V was clipped by 4 bases and J by 2 bases, with 11 bases between them. The CDR3 runs to 14 residues.

V is TRBV20-1 and J is TRBJ2-2; D tentatively fits TRBD1 or TRBD2 (5 bases each). The source of this sequence is a woman between 25 and 40 years old in good health. Sequenced: blood. The CDR3 loop is CSANRGANTGELFF. The CDR3 DNA sequence: TGCAGTGCTAATAGAGGGGCTAACACCGGGGAGCTGTTTTTT.